This T cell receptor (beta chain) was documented in a study of patients and donors after allogeneic stem cell transplantation. Germline V lookup: CDR1 DFQATT, CDR2 SNEGSKA (reference sequence). V shed 3 bases, J shed 4 bases, and the junction held 8 bases outside the gene matches. The CDR3 has 16 amino acids. Ten or more counts support this clonotype. TCRdb reprocessed the RT-PCR reads with MiXCR, giving one entry per CDR3 protein. Here the sample spans 70,000 to 100,000 distinct CDR3 sequences, 4% to 5% being singletons. V usage is TRBV20-1 and J usage is TRBJ1-4; 10 bases are shared with TRBD1. Sequencing was done on a sample of blood, either unsorted or a sorted T cell fraction (not recorded which). This TCR was recovered from a human donor who was either an allogeneic HSCT recipient or a stem cell or donor lymphocyte infusion donor (not recorded which). It is not recorded whose cells these are; they may come from a transplant donor. In DNA form, the CDR3 reads TGCAGTGCTAGGGGCGGGACAGGGGCGTTTAATGAAAAACTGTTTTTT. The encoded protein is CSARGGTGAFNEKLFF.